The TCR beta chain described here comes from a study of cytomegalovirus exposure and HLA in healthy donors. Study-wide results and limits: The investigators catalogued 150 or so TCR beta chains as cytomegalovirus-associated. What was likely a sequencing artifact was a cluster of highly shared sequence variants.

This clone was seen a handful of times. Its antigen is still unknown. This donor had no CMV serostatus on record. The CDR3 length is 12 residues. Germline values: CDR1 SGHTA, CDR2 FQGNSA. V was shortened by 0 bases and J by 10 bases, with 9 bases between the two germline ends. Researchers ran the PCR with 60 Vbeta and 13 Jbeta primers. Libraries were prepared by immunoSEQ multiplex PCR; TCRdb keeps only in-frame clonotypes and omits some of them. The table records some 57,000 clones, roughly 50% of them present only once. This TCR came from a human donor in good health. Sequenced sample: PBMCs. The V gene is TRBV7-2, the J gene TRBJ1-1; TRBD1 is a possible D gene (6 bases). This CDR3 reads CASSLAAGVAFF. The CDR3, as DNA: TGTGCCAGCAGCTTAGCAGCAGGGGTAGCTTTCTTT.